One sample yielded the 27 T cell receptor beta chains listed below, sequenced in a study of blood T cell repertoires in COVID-19. The table came from immunoSEQ multiplex PCR; TCRdb's copy has only in-frame clones and leaves some out. The table has roughly 300,000 clones, 70% to 90% seen once. Sequencing input: peripheral blood. The receptors were sampled from a woman aged 50 to 60 who had recovered from COVID-19.

The sample holds one count of this clone. The chain is built from TRBV5-6 and TRBJ2-1; 14 nucleotides agree with TRBD2. This CDR3 region has 17 residues. V shed 4 bases and J 0 bases; nucleotides not matched to a gene: 3. Germline V lookup: CDR1 SGHDT, CDR2 YYEEEE. CDR3 residues: CASSPGLAGGSYNEQFF. In DNA form, the CDR3 reads TGTGCCAGCAGCCCCGGACTAGCGGGGGGCTCCTACAATGAGCAGTTCTTC. The full variable domain, in which reference TRBV5-6 and TRBJ2-1 provide the parts outside the CDR3, is DAGVTQSPTHLIKTRGQQVTLRCSPKSGHDTVSWYQQALGQGPQFIFQYYEEEERQRGNFPDRFSGHQFPNYSSELNVNALLLGDSALYLCASSPGLAGGSYNEQFFGPGTRLTVL.

The gene calls are TRBV12-3 or TRBV12-4 and TRBJ2-1; D is ambiguous. Trimming took 5 bases from V and 12 from J, leaving 17 bases between them. The CDR3 contains 13 residues. The CDR3 sequence: CASSRGYDKRQFF. The CDR3 DNA follows: TGTGCCAGCAGTCGAGGATACGATAAAAGGCAGTTCTTC.

The chain uses TRBV4-3 and TRBJ1-3; D is possibly TRBD1 (5 bases). The CDR3 contains 14 residues. Looked up from germline, CDR1 is LGHNA and CDR2 is YSLEER. Trimming took off 4 bases at V and 4 bases at J, with 11 bases between the two ends. The CDR3 nucleotides read TGCGCCAGCAGCCCGACAGAAGGGGGAAACACCATATATTTT. Protein sequence: CASSPTEGGNTIYF.

This clone was observed a single time. The chain joins TRBV5-1 to TRBJ2-3; D remains ambiguous. In germline, CDR1 is SGHRS, CDR2 YFSETQ. V lost 0 bases, J lost 1 base, and 12 bases lay in between. The CDR3 totals 16 residues. The CDR3 DNA follows: TGCGCCAGCAGCTTGGTTTCCGGGTCGGGCACAGATACGCAGTATTTT. Its protein product is CASSLVSGSGTDTQYF.

This clone occurred once. The chain carries TRBV15 and TRBJ2-7; D may be TRBD1 (6 bases). Germline-derived CDR1 and CDR2 are LNHNV and YYDKDF (reference sequence). The V end was cut by 0 bases, the J end by 6 bases, with 12 bases between. CDR3 length: 14 amino acids. As DNA, the CDR3 is TGTGCCACCAGCAGAGATCAGGGGATCCGCGAGCAGTACTTC. It translates to CATSRDQGIREQYF.

The chain combines TRBV28 with TRBJ2-1; TRBD1 matches 8 bases. Germline V CDR1 and CDR2: MDHEN, SYDVKM. CDR3 length equals 11 residues. The junction had 4 bases not matched to a gene; V was cut back by 6 bases and J by 12 bases. The DNA of the CDR3 is TGTGCCAGCAGCTCAGACAGGGGGCAGTTCTTC. Encoded protein: CASSSDRGQFF.

V gene TRBV29-1 combines with J gene TRBJ2-7; 14 nucleotides line up with TRBD2. The ends lost 6 bases at V and 9 bases at J; junction bases unmatched: 10. Germline V gives CDR1 SQVTM, CDR2 ANQGSEA. The CDR3 sequence is 14 residues long. The CDR3 protein is CSVAGLAGAAAQYF. The CDR3 DNA sequence: TGCAGCGTCGCGGGACTAGCGGGAGCGGCCGCGCAGTACTTC.

This sequence joins TRBV5-5 and TRBJ2-4; a weak D match, TRBD1 (6 bases). This CDR3 has 16 amino acids. The germline gives CDR1 SGHKS, CDR2 YYEKEE (reference sequence). Trimming removed 0 bases at V and 8 bases at J, with 18 bases between. For the CDR3, the DNA is TGTGCCAGCAGCTTGGGTTGGTCCGGGAAGGGGGACATTCAGTACTTC. Its protein is CASSLGWSGKGDIQYF.

This clone has a single count. At one end, the junction sequence differs from germline, possibly due to a read error. Distinct nucleotide sequences in the sample also encode this CDR3. This chain links TRBV4-3 with TRBJ2-6; D not resolved. Germline CDR1 and CDR2: LGHNA and YSLEER. CDR3 size: 16 residues. CDR3 sequence reads: CASSQDHSSGANVLTF. The DNA of the CDR3 is TGCGCCAGCAGCCAAGATCATAGCTCTGGAGCCAACGTCCTGACTTTC.

The V gene is TRBV11-3, the J gene TRBJ2-2; 7 positions match TRBD1. Germline V CDR1 and CDR2: SGHNT, YENEEA. Trimming at V came to 0 bases and at J to 5 bases, leaving 3 bases not matched to a gene. CDR3 length: 15 amino acids. CDR3 amino acids: CASSLDYRGTGELFF. The CDR3 bases are TGTGCCAGCAGCTTAGATTACAGGGGTACCGGGGAGCTGTTTTTT.

The rearrangement joins TRBV28 to TRBJ2-6; D is unclear. Germline CDR1 and CDR2: MDHEN and SYDVKM. V was shortened by 3 bases and J by 4 bases, with 4 bases between the two germline ends. This CDR3 has 13 residues. The CDR3 sequence: CASSFVGANVLTF. The CDR3, as DNA: TGTGCCAGCAGTTTCGTAGGGGCCAACGTCCTGACTTTC.

The gene calls are TRBV18 and TRBJ1-1; D possibly corresponds to TRBD1 (5 bases). CDR1 KGHSH and CDR2 LQKENI come from the germline V gene. The V end was cut by 3 bases, the J end by 2 bases, with 19 bases between. CDR3 length equals 17 residues. The CDR3 protein is CASSPLPGSQINTEAFF. In DNA form, the CDR3 reads TGTGCCAGCTCACCGCTTCCAGGGTCTCAAATTAACACTGAAGCTTTCTTT.

J is TRBJ2-7 and V is TRBV6-5; D not resolved. V was shortened by 2 bases and J by 7 bases, with 6 bases between the two germline ends. This CDR3 contains 11 residues. Germline V gene lookup returns CDR1 MNHEY and CDR2 SVGAGI. CDR3 nucleotide sequence: TGTGCCAGCAGTTACCTAGAGGAGCAGTACTTC. Translating gives CASSYLEEQYF.

This clone was observed a single time. The gene calls are TRBV28 and TRBJ2-2; 12 positions match TRBD2. There are 16 residues in the CDR3. V lost 7 bases and J lost 3; bases outside the gene matches: 6. CDR1 and CDR2 (germline): MDHEN, SYDVKM. The CDR3 sequence: CASNPSGRVDTGELFF. The CDR3 DNA sequence: TGTGCCAGCAACCCTAGCGGGAGGGTCGACACCGGGGAGCTGTTTTTT.

V usage is TRBV30 and J usage is TRBJ1-2; D uncertain. Germline V gene data show CDR1 as GTSNPN and CDR2 as SVGIG (reference sequence). Trimming took 3 bases from V and 4 from J, leaving 12 bases between them. This CDR3 spans 13 amino acids. Here the CDR3 reads CAWRAEEIYGYTF. The CDR3 nucleotides are TGTGCCTGGAGGGCCGAGGAGATCTATGGCTACACCTTC.

The chain is built from TRBV5-1 and TRBJ1-5; tentatively, D is TRBD1 (5 bases). V was clipped by 1 base and J by 0 bases, with 8 bases between them. The CDR3 is made up of 15 amino acids. From germline, CDR1 is SGHRS and CDR2 YFSETQ. The CDR3 DNA reads TGCGCCAGCAGCTTGTCAGGGAATAGCAATCAGCCCCAGCATTTT. It encodes CASSLSGNSNQPQHF.

This chain uses TRBV7-2 with TRBJ2-1, with a weak D call TRBD1 (6 bases). The germline gives CDR1 SGHTA, CDR2 FQGNSA. The CDR3 covers 12 residues. Between the trimmed V and J ends, which lost 8 bases and 10 bases, there was a span of 15 bases. DNA for the CDR3: TGTGCCAGCCTAACAGGGCTCACCGAGCAGTTCTTC. Its translation: CASLTGLTEQFF.

The chain employs TRBV4-3 and TRBJ2-3; 9 positions agree with TRBD2. CDR1 and CDR2 (germline): LGHNA, YSLEER. The junction had 17 bases not matched to a gene; V was cut back by 0 bases and J by 4 bases. There are 20 residues in the CDR3. The CDR3 reads CASSQERAGGVSPHSDTQYF. In nucleotides, the CDR3 is TGCGCCAGCAGCCAAGAAAGAGCGGGGGGAGTCTCGCCGCATTCAGATACGCAGTATTTT.

This clone appeared a single time. The V gene is TRBV19, the J gene TRBJ1-1; no clear D gene. CDR1 LNHDA and CDR2 SQIVND come from the germline V gene (reference sequence). The CDR3 spans 12 residues. V was shortened by 7 bases and J by 1 base, with 7 bases between the two germline ends. The CDR3 protein is CASIRQNTEAFF. The DNA of the CDR3 is TGTGCCAGTATCCGACAGAACACTGAAGCTTTCTTT.

V gene TRBV7-6 combines with J gene TRBJ2-2; 8 positions agree with TRBD2. Germline CDR1 is SGHVS and CDR2 is FNYEAQ. J lost 4 bases, V lost 5 bases, and 6 bases had no gene match. The CDR3 consists of 15 residues. The CDR3 here is CASSKSGSGTGELFF. CDR3 bases: TGTGCCAGCAGCAAAAGCGGGAGTGGCACCGGGGAGCTGTTTTTT.

The chain employs TRBV6-6 and TRBJ1-6; D might be TRBD1 (6 bases). Trimming left V 6 bases short and J 7 bases short, with 19 bases between. The CDR3 sequence is 16 residues long. The germline V gene encodes CDR1 MNHNY and CDR2 SVGAGI (reference sequence). Here the CDR3 DNA reads TGTGCCAGCAGGCATAAGACAGGCGCTCGGAATTCACCCCTCCACTTT. It codes for CASRHKTGARNSPLHF.

The gene calls are TRBV6-5 and TRBJ1-5; no firm D call. Between the trimmed V and J ends, which lost 4 bases and 4 bases, there was a span of 8 bases. Germline lookup yields CDR1 MNHEY and CDR2 SVGAGI. This CDR3 has 13 residues. The CDR3 sequence: CASSSGVNQPQHF. The CDR3, as DNA: TGTGCCAGCAGTTCCGGGGTGAATCAGCCCCAGCATTTT.

The rearrangement uses TRBV15 and TRBJ2-3; D gene ambiguous. The CDR3 consists of 12 residues. Germline V CDR1 and CDR2: LNHNV, YYDKDF (reference sequence). The V gene lost 2 bases and the J gene lost 5 bases, with 5 bases spanning the gap. The CDR3 coding sequence is TGTGCCACCAGCAGACAGGAAGATACGCAGTATTTT. Translation: CATSRQEDTQYF. Together with reference TRBV15 and TRBJ2-3, the CDR3 gives the full variable domain: DAMVIQNPRYQVTQFGKPVTLSCSQTLNHNVMYWYQQKSSQAPKLLFHYYDKDFNNEADTPDNFQSRRPNTSFCFLDIRSPGLGDTAMYLCATSRQEDTQYFGPGTRLTVL.

The V call is TRBV13, the J call TRBJ2-7; possible D gene TRBD2, 7 bases. The CDR3 is 12 amino acids. Trimming cost V 5 bases and J 12 bases, with 17 bases left between them. The germline CDR1 and CDR2 sequences are PRHDT and FYEKMQ (reference sequence). This CDR3 is CASSRGAGAAYF. Written as DNA, the CDR3 is TGTGCCAGCAGCCGTGGGGCGGGGGCTGCGTACTTC.

The gene calls are TRBV7-2 and TRBJ1-1; TRBD1 matches at 8 bases. Germline V lookup: CDR1 SGHTA, CDR2 FQGNSA. With 5 bases clipped from V and 4 bases from J, the junction kept 9 bases outside the gene matches. The CDR3 spans 15 residues. This CDR3 reads CASSMLRGLGTEAFF. Written as DNA, the CDR3 is TGTGCCAGCAGCATGCTCAGGGGGCTGGGCACTGAAGCTTTCTTT.

This chain links TRBV6-2 or TRBV6-3 with TRBJ2-2, with 11 positions matching TRBD2. The germline V gene has CDR1 MNHEY and CDR2 SVGEGT. This CDR3 is 19 amino acids long. Unmatched junction bases numbered 14, after V lost 2 bases and J lost 6 bases. CDR3 sequence reads: CASSYGLAGGYPFAGELFF. The CDR3 nucleotides read TGTGCCAGCAGTTACGGTCTAGCGGGGGGCTACCCCTTTGCCGGGGAGCTGTTTTTT.

This chain connects TRBV3-1 (or the pseudogene TRBV3-2) to TRBJ1-4; D not resolved. V was shortened by 0 bases and J by 5 bases, with 13 bases between the two germline ends. The CDR3 is 16 amino acids. Germline V gene data show CDR1 as LGHDT and CDR2 as YNNKEL (reference sequence). CDR3 amino acids: CASSQESRQLNEKLFF. CDR3 nucleotides: TGTGCCAGCAGCCAAGAAAGTAGACAACTGAATGAAAAACTGTTTTTT.